Listed below are T cell receptor beta chains from one sample, sequenced in a study of Ad26.COV2.S vaccination and SARS-CoV-2 variants. Produced via immunoSEQ multiplex PCR; TCRdb's table is partial and in-frame only. The sample has more than 300,000 clones, about 86% seen once. The input for sequencing was peripheral blood, taken in a trial of Ad26.COV2.S vaccine versus placebo. The source is a person aged 18-60 years who received the Ad26.COV2.S COVID-19 vaccine or a placebo. Both conserved end residues are part of each CDR3. The D gene is left open where the match is weak. Clone size is shown for a subset of rows, as once, few, many or a class of expanded clone.

D,V,J,size,DNA,CDR3
-,TRBV7-2,TRBJ1-4,-,TGTGCCAGCAGCCCCCGTCGGGCTGAAAAACTGTTTTTT,CASSPRRAEKLFF
TRBD2,TRBV7-2,TRBJ2-5,-,TGTGCCAGCAGCTTAAGGGGACTAGCGGGCTTGGAGACCCAGTACTTC,CASSLRGLAGLETQYF
TRBD1,TRBV19,TRBJ1-5,-,TGTGCCAGTAGTTCAACGGACAGGGGCGGGGGAGCCCAGCATTTT,CASSSTDRGGGAQHF
TRBD1,TRBV6-5,TRBJ2-1,-,TGTGCCAGCAGTCGGACAGGCTTCTCCTACAATGAGCAGTTCTTC,CASSRTGFSYNEQFF
TRBD1,TRBV6-5,TRBJ2-7,-,TGTGCCAGCAGTAGGGACAGGGGGGTCTCCTACGAGCAGTACTTC,CASSRDRGVSYEQYF
-,TRBV6-5,TRBJ1-5,-,TGTGCCAGCAGTTACTCGGGGGACAGCAATCAGCCCCAGCATTTT,CASSYSGDSNQPQHF
TRBD1,TRBV7-3,TRBJ2-1,-,TGTGCCAGCAGCCCGGGACAGGCTTACAATGAGCAGTTCTTC,CASSPGQAYNEQFF
-,TRBV29-1,TRBJ1-2,-,TGCAGCGCCCTTGAAAACCAGGGATATGGCTACACCTTC,CSALENQGYGYTF
-,TRBV7-7,TRBJ2-3,-,TGTGCCAGCAGCTTAGGGGGGGCGAGCACAGATACGCAGTATTTT,CASSLGGASTDTQYF
-,TRBV6-1,TRBJ2-5,-,TGTGCCAGCAGTGAACCGACTAGTATAGAGACCCAGTACTTC,CASSEPTSIETQYF
-,TRBV2,TRBJ2-7,-,TGTGCCAGCAGTGACGGACAGACCTACGAGCAGTACTTC,CASSDGQTYEQYF
TRBD1,TRBV7-2,TRBJ1-2,-,TGTGCCAGCAGCCCCCGGACAGGGCTACCCTATGGCTACACCTTC,CASSPRTGLPYGYTF
-,TRBV7-2,TRBJ1-2,-,TGTGCCAGCAGCCCCCCCGTGAGGGGTAGCTATGGCTACACCTTC,CASSPPVRGSYGYTF
TRBD1,TRBV6-5,TRBJ2-7,-,TGTGCCAGCAGTTACGAAGGGACAGGGAGGTTTTACGAGCAGTACTTC,CASSYEGTGRFYEQYF
-,TRBV30,TRBJ1-1,-,TGTGCCTGGAGGTCGCAGGGGACTATGAACACTGAAGCTTTCTTT,CAWRSQGTMNTEAFF
TRBD1,TRBV3-1/TRBV3-2,TRBJ2-7,-,TGTGCCAGCAGCCAAGCCGGGACAGGGTGGTACTTC,CASSQAGTGWYF
-,TRBV7-2,TRBJ1-1,once,TGTGCCAGCAGCCTCGGTCCCTCTGAAGCTTTCTTT,CASSLGPSEAFF
TRBD2,TRBV19,TRBJ2-5,few,TGTGCCAGTAGTGGGCTAGCGGCAAATCAAGAGACCCAGTACTTC,CASSGLAANQETQYF
-,TRBV9,TRBJ2-7,-,TGTGCCAGCAGCCCCGCCCCAGGTAGTCTGCCCTACGAGCAGTACTTC,CASSPAPGSLPYEQYF
-,TRBV4-1,TRBJ1-5,-,TGCGCCAGCAGCCAAGGGGGGGGGTCGTTCAATCAGCCCCAGCATTTT,CASSQGGGSFNQPQHF
TRBD2,TRBV4-1,TRBJ2-3,-,TGCGCCAGCAGCCAAGAAGGTAGCGGGGGGGCTGCAGATACGCAGTATTTT,CASSQEGSGGAADTQYF
TRBD1,TRBV5-5,TRBJ1-2,once,TGTGCCAGCAGCCCCCTGGGGGGGGGACAGGGCTACACCTTC,CASSPLGGGQGYTF
TRBD2,TRBV7-2,TRBJ2-1,once,TGTGCCAGCAGGTTTCTAGCGGGGGGCAGCAATGAGCAGTTCTTC,CASRFLAGGSNEQFF
-,TRBV27,TRBJ1-2,many,TGTGCCAGCAGTCCAAAACAGGATAACTATGGCTACACCTTC,CASSPKQDNYGYTF
-,TRBV25-1,TRBJ2-1,-,TGTGCCAGCAGTGAATTGAGGAGCTCCTACAATGAGCAGTTCTTC,CASSELRSSYNEQFF
-,TRBV3-1/TRBV3-2,TRBJ1-2,once,TGTGCCAGCAGCCAATATTCGGGGGAAGGCTACACCTTC,CASSQYSGEGYTF
-,TRBV6-2/TRBV6-3,TRBJ2-7,-,TGTGCCAGCAGTTATGGGCCCCGCCAGTTAAGTTCTCCCGGGCCCCTCTACGAGCAGTACTTC,CASSYGPRQLSSPGPLYEQYF
-,TRBV12-2,TRBJ1-2,-,TGTGCAAGTCGCTTAGAGGGACATTCAGCTAACTATGGCTACACCTTC,CASRLEGHSANYGYTF